This T cell receptor (beta chain) was obtained from a study of blood T cell repertoires in COVID-19. This table comes from immunoSEQ multiplex PCR, and its TCRdb copy is limited to in-frame clones, with some not included. The sample has some 170,000 clones, roughly 90% seen once. Sequences were obtained from PBMCs or T cells enriched from blood (not recorded which). The sequence came from a human donor with acute COVID-19. The donor label of this sample is uncertain.

The CDR3 is CASMQWPGSTDTQYF. CDR3 coding DNA: TGTGCCAGCATGCAATGGCCGGGGAGCACAGATACGCAGTATTTT. This chain links TRBV2 with TRBJ2-3; a weak D match, TRBD2 (5 bases). Trimming removed 7 bases at V and 0 bases at J, with 14 bases between. CDR3 length equals 15 residues. Per the germline V gene, CDR1 is SNHLY and CDR2 is FYNNEI.